The rows below give T cell receptor beta chains drawn from one sample of a study of EBV T-cell therapy then PD-1 blockade in nasopharyngeal carcinoma. What these receptors recognize is not known. The assay was immunoSEQ multiplex PCR, and TCRdb's table has in-frame clones only and misses some. Of over 15,000 clones listed, around 82% are singletons. Sequenced here: CD8+ T cells from blood, sampled at roughly day 32 from a patient whose treatment included autologous EBV-specific T cells and nivolumab. These receptors were obtained from a man between 35 and 55 years old with nasopharyngeal carcinoma. Both conserved end residues are part of each CDR3. D genes are given only for firm matches. Only some rows state a clone size, as once, few, many or a class for expanded clones.

DNA,CDR3,D,size,V,J,length
TGCAGTGCTAGTGAAGGTATTGGCACTGAAGCTTTCTTT,CSASEGIGTEAFF,NA,NA,TRBV20-1,TRBJ1-1,13
TGTGCCAGCAGTGAGGGGGCGGGGGAGCGGGGGCGCCGGGCAGATACGCAGTATTTT,CASSEGAGERGRRADTQYF,TRBD2,NA,TRBV6-1,TRBJ2-3,19
TGTGCCAGCAGTGAAGCACCGGGGACAGGGAGCTCCGAGCAGTACTTC,CASSEAPGTGSSEQYF,TRBD1,NA,TRBV6-1,TRBJ2-7,16
TGCGCCAGCAGCCCCTCGCCGACTAGCGGGGAGGCAGATACGCAGTATTTT,CASSPSPTSGEADTQYF,TRBD2,NA,TRBV4-3,TRBJ2-3,17
TGCGCCAGCAGCCAAGGAGATGAAAAACTGTTTTTT,CASSQGDEKLFF,NA,NA,TRBV4-1,TRBJ1-4,12
TGCGCCAGCAGCTTGGAGACAGGGGACTATGGCTACACCTTC,CASSLETGDYGYTF,TRBD1,once,TRBV5-1,TRBJ1-2,14
TGTGCCAGCAGCCCCGGGATGGGCGAGACCCAGTACTTC,CASSPGMGETQYF,NA,NA,TRBV27,TRBJ2-5,13
TGCGCCAGCAGCCGTAAGGAGGGGCGGTATGGCTACACCTTC,CASSRKEGRYGYTF,NA,NA,TRBV4-3,TRBJ1-2,14
TGCGCCAGCAGCCAAGGGACAGATAGTTATAGCAATCAGCCCCAGCATTTT,CASSQGTDSYSNQPQHF,NA,NA,TRBV4-3,TRBJ1-5,17
TGCGCCAGCAGCCCCCTGGTGGTAGCGGTCCCTACCGAGCAGTACTTC,CASSPLVVAVPTEQYF,NA,NA,TRBV5-1,TRBJ2-7,16
TGTGCCAGCAACCTCGACCGGGACAGGGAATCCTACGAGCAGTACTTC,CASNLDRDRESYEQYF,TRBD1,NA,TRBV2,TRBJ2-7,16
TGTGCCAGCAGCCCACTGAGGGGCGGGAACACTGAAGCTTTCTTT,CASSPLRGGNTEAFF,NA,NA,TRBV7-9,TRBJ1-1,15
TGTGCCAGCAGTCTACCACCGTCCTACGAGCAGTACTTC,CASSLPPSYEQYF,NA,once,TRBV6-2/TRBV6-3,TRBJ2-7,13
TGTGCCAGCAGTCGTATAACCCGGGGGGGGAGAGAGACCCAGTACTTC,CASSRITRGGRETQYF,TRBD2,NA,TRBV27,TRBJ2-5,16
TGTGCCAGCAGTTTAACAGGGGTGGGTGGGCCCCAGCATTTT,CASSLTGVGGPQHF,TRBD1,NA,TRBV27,TRBJ1-5,14
TGTGCCAGCAGCGCGGGACTAGCGGGGGCCCAGGGTGAGCAGTTCTTC,CASSAGLAGAQGEQFF,TRBD2,NA,TRBV7-7,TRBJ2-1,16
TGTGCCAGCAGCTTGGCCAGCACAGATACGCAGTATTTT,CASSLASTDTQYF,NA,NA,TRBV5-6,TRBJ2-3,13
TGCAGCGTTGAAGGGGGAGGGTTAACCGGGGAGCTGTTTTTT,CSVEGGGLTGELFF,TRBD2,NA,TRBV29-1,TRBJ2-2,14